This T cell receptor beta chain derives from a study of beta chain features in type 1 diabetes. About the study: The study found patients and healthy donors alike in age, gender and cell yields.

The sample holds many counts of this clone. Expressed TCRB transcripts were sequenced because the entire RNA isolate underwent reverse transcription. Clones were sequenced by immunoSEQ multiplex PCR, and TCRdb holds only the in-frame ones, with some missing. This table holds about 150,000 clones, roughly 8.1% found once. This CDR3 is built from 12 residues. V dropped 2 bases and J dropped 4 bases, with 8 bases sitting between them. CDR1 SQVTM and CDR2 ANQGSEA come from the germline V gene. The sample taken for sequencing was central memory CD4+ T cells from blood. The TCR was taken from a man between 18 and 29 years old in good health. This rearrangement joins TRBV29-1 to TRBJ1-2, with no clear D. CDR3 DNA sequence: TGCAGCGTTGAAAGTCAGATCTATGGCTACACCTTC. Translated, it gives CSVESQIYGYTF.